One and the same sample provided the 9 T cell receptor beta chains below, sequenced in a study of STAT5B mutations in CD4+ large granular lymphocyte leukemia. Method: immunoSEQ multiplex PCR; TCRdb's copy keeps in-frame clones and lacks some. The table has under 40,000 clones, 78% seen once; the top ten hold just over 2.5%. The source material was CD4+ T cells from blood buffy coats. These receptors all come from a human donor in good health.

This clone was counted a single time. V is TRBV18 and J is TRBJ2-5; D not certain. The end of the DNA is better explained by TRBJ2-7, so the J call may be wrong. The CDR3 runs to 13 residues. The germline V gene has CDR1 KGHSH and CDR2 LQKENI. The CDR3 spells CASSPPSVYEQYF. The CDR3 nucleotides are TGTGCCAGCTCACCACCAAGCGTCTACGAGCAGTACTTC.

The V gene is TRBV6-5, the J gene TRBJ1-4; TRBD1 might be the D (6 bases). The CDR3 length is 15 residues. Germline V CDR1 and CDR2: MNHEY, SVGAGI. Trimming pared 4 bases from V and 3 bases from J, leaving 12 bases between. The CDR3 coding sequence is TGTGCCAGCAGTTCTGAGGGGGGGGCTAATGAAAAACTGTTTTTT. Its translation: CASSSEGGANEKLFF.

The chain employs TRBV7-2 and TRBJ1-5, with D perhaps matching TRBD1 (6 bases). The germline V and J ends were trimmed by 1 base and 7 bases, with 14 bases remaining between them. The CDR3 is 15 residues long. Germline values: CDR1 SGHTA, CDR2 FQGNSA. The CDR3 here is CASSLGPGHTQPQHF. Here the CDR3 DNA reads TGTGCCAGCAGCTTAGGACCGGGACACACCCAGCCCCAGCATTTT.

This rearrangement joins TRBV7-2 to TRBJ1-2, with TRBD1 identical over 9 bases. Germline V gene data show CDR1 as SGHTA and CDR2 as FQGNSA. The trim removed 4 bases at V and 3 bases at J, leaving 6 bases unmatched. This CDR3 has 15 residues. CDR3 coding DNA: TGTGCCAGCAGCTCCGGGGACAGGGACTACTATGGCTACACCTTC. It specifies CASSSGDRDYYGYTF. Combining the CDR3 with reference TRBV7-2 and TRBJ1-2 gives the whole variable domain GAGVSQSPSNKVTEKGKDVELRCDPISGHTALYWYRQSLGQGLEFLIYFQGNSAPDKSGLPSDRFSAERTGGSVSTLTIQRTQQEDSAVYLCASSSGDRDYYGYTFGSGTRLTVV.

V usage is TRBV10-3 and J usage is TRBJ2-7; TRBD2 agrees at 8 bases. Germline loops: CDR1 ENHRY, CDR2 SYGVKD. The CDR3 spans 13 residues. V lost 10 bases to trimming and J lost 2 bases; unmatched junction nucleotides: 7. The CDR3 DNA sequence: TGTGCCACCACGGGGGGGCAGACCTACGAGCAGTACTTC. This encodes CATTGGQTYEQYF.

The chain employs TRBV11-3 and TRBJ1-1, with no clear D. CDR1 is SGHNT and CDR2 is YENEEA in the germline V gene. Deletions cut 5 bases from V and 6 bases from J, with 13 bases between. CDR3 length equals 13 residues. The CDR3 bases are TGTGCCAGCAGCAGTCGTCCCGGGTCTGAAGCTTTCTTT. It encodes CASSSRPGSEAFF.

The gene calls are TRBV5-6 and TRBJ2-1; D is perhaps TRBD2 (5 bases). The CDR3 totals 15 residues. CDR1 SGHDT and CDR2 YYEEEE come from the germline V gene. The germline V and J ends were trimmed by 4 bases and 8 bases, with 19 bases remaining between them. The CDR3 sequence is CASSKPREYLDEQFF. DNA for the CDR3: TGTGCCAGCAGCAAGCCCCGGGAATACTTAGATGAGCAGTTCTTC. The variable domain in full, with the rest retrieved from reference TRBV5-6 and TRBJ2-1, is DAGVTQSPTHLIKTRGQQVTLRCSPKSGHDTVSWYQQALGQGPQFIFQYYEEEERQRGNFPDRFSGHQFPNYSSELNVNALLLGDSALYLCASSKPREYLDEQFFGPGTRLTVL.

Only a few counts were recorded for this clone. V usage is TRBV12-5 and J usage is TRBJ1-4; 9 bases agree with TRBD1. Looked up from germline, CDR1 is LGHNT and CDR2 is FRNRAP. The CDR3 consists of 16 residues. After removal of 6 bases from V and 0 bases from J, the junction contained 5 bases not matched to a gene. DNA for the CDR3: TGTGCTAGTGGAAGAGACAGGGGGTCAACTAATGAAAAACTGTTTTTT. Its protein product is CASGRDRGSTNEKLFF.

This sequence joins TRBV5-1 and TRBJ1-2; D gene ambiguous. This CDR3 has 15 amino acids. Germline CDR1 reads SGHRS; CDR2 reads YFSETQ. Trimming stripped 4 bases from V and 0 bases from J, with 13 bases between. The CDR3 spells CASSPNMGTNYGYTF. The CDR3 region has the DNA TGCGCCAGCAGCCCCAACATGGGGACTAACTATGGCTACACCTTC.